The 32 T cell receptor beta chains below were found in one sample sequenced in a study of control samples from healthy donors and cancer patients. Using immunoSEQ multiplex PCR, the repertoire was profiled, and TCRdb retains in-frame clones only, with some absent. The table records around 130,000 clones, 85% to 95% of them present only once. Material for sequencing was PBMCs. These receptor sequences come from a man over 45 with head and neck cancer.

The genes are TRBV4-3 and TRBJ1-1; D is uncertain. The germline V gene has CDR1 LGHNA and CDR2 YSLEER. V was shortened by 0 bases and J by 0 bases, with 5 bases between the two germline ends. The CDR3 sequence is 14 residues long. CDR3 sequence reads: CASSQERMNTEAFF. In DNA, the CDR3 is TGCGCCAGCAGCCAAGAACGGATGAACACTGAAGCTTTCTTT.

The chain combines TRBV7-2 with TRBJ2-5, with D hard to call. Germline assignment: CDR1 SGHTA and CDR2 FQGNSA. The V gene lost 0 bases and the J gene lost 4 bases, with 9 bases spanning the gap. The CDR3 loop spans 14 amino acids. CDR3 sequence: CASSLAGTSETQYF. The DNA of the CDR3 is TGTGCCAGCAGCTTAGCGGGCACCTCAGAGACCCAGTACTTC.

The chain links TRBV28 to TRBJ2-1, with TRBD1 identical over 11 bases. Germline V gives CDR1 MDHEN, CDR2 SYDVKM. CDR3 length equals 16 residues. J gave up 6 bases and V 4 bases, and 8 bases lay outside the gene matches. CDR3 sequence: CASSSSGTGGINEQFF. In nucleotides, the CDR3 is TGTGCCAGCAGTTCTTCCGGGACAGGGGGTATCAATGAGCAGTTCTTC.

The CDR3 here is CASSFQNTEAFF. The CDR3 DNA reads TGTGCCAGCAGCTTTCAGAACACTGAAGCTTTCTTT. The rearrangement links TRBV7-2 to TRBJ1-1; D gene uncertain. With 3 bases removed from V and 1 base from J, the gap between germline ends came to 3 bases. The CDR3 is 12 amino acids. From germline, CDR1 is SGHTA and CDR2 FQGNSA. Complete variable domain (other parts from reference TRBV7-2 and TRBJ1-1): GAGVSQSPSNKVTEKGKDVELRCDPISGHTALYWYRQSLGQGLEFLIYFQGNSAPDKSGLPSDRFSAERTGGSVSTLTIQRTQQEDSAVYLCASSFQNTEAFFGQGTRLTVV.

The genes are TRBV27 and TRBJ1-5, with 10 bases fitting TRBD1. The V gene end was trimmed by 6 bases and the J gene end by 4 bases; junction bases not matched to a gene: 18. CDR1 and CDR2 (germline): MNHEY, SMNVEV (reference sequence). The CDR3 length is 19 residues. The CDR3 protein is CASSRTFPLTGGYNQPQHF. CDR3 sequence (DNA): TGTGCCAGCAGCCGAACCTTCCCCCTGACAGGGGGCTATAATCAGCCCCAGCATTTT.

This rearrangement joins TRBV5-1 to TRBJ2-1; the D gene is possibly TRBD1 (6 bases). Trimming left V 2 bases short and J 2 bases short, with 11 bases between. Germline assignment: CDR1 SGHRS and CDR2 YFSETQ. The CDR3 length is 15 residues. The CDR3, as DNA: TGCGCCAGCAGCTTACACTCAGGGGCCTACAATGAGCAGTTCTTC. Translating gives CASSLHSGAYNEQFF.

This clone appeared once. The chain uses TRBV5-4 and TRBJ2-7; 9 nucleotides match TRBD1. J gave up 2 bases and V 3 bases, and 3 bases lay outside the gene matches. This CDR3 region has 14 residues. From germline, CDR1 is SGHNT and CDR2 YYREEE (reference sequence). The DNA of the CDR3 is TGTGCCAGCAGCTCCGGGACAGGGACCTACGAGCAGTACTTC. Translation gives CASSSGTGTYEQYF. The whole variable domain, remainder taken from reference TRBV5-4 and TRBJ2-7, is ETGVTQSPTHLIKTRGQQVTLRCSSQSGHNTVSWYQQALGQGPQFIFQYYREEENGRGNFPPRFSGLQFPNYSSELNVNALELDDSALYLCASSSGTGTYEQYFGPGTRLTVT.

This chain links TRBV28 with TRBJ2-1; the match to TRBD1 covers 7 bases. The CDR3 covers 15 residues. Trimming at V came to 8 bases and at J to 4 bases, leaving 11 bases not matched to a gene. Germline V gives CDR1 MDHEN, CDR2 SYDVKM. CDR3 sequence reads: CASQFPTGPYNEQFF. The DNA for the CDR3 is TGTGCCAGCCAGTTTCCGACAGGGCCATACAATGAGCAGTTCTTC.

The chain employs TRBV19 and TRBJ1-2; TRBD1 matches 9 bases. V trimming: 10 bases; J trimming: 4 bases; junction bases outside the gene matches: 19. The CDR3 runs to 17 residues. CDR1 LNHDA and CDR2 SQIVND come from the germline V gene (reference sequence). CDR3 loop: CATLVRDRATSGYGYTF. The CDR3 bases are TGTGCCACCCTAGTGCGGGACAGGGCCACCTCGGGCTATGGCTACACCTTC.

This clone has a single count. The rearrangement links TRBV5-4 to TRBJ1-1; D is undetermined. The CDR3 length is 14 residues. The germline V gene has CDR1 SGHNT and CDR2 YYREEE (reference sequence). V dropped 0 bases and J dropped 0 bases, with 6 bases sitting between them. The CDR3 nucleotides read TGTGCCAGCAGCTTGGACATCCTGAACACTGAAGCTTTCTTT. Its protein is CASSLDILNTEAFF.

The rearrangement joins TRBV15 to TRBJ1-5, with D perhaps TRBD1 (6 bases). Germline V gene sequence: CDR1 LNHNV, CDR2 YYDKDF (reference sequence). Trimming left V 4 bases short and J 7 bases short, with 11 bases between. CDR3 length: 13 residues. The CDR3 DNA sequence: TGTGCCACCAGCAACAGGGTTCGCCAGCCCCAGCATTTT. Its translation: CATSNRVRQPQHF.

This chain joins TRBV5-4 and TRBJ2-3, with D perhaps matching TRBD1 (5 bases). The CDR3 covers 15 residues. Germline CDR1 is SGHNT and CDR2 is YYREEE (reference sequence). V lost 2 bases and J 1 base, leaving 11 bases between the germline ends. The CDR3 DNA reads TGTGCCAGCAGCTTCTTAGGGGTCCGCACAGATACGCAGTATTTT. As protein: CASSFLGVRTDTQYF.

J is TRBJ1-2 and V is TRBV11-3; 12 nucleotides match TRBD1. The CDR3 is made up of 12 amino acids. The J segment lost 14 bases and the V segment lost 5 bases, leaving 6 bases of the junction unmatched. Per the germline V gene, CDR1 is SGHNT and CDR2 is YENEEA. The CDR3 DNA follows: TGTGCCAGCAGCAAAGGGACAGGGGGCGCAACCTTC. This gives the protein CASSKGTGGATF.

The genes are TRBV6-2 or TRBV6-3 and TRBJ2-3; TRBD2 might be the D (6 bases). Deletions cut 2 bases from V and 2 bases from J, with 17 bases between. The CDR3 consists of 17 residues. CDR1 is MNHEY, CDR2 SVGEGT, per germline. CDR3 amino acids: CASSYVRGQVNTDTQYF. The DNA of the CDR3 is TGTGCCAGCAGTTACGTGCGGGGTCAGGTGAACACAGATACGCAGTATTTT.

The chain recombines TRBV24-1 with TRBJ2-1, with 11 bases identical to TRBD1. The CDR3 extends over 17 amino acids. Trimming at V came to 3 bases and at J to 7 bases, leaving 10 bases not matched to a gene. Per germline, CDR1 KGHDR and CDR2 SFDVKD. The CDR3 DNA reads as TGTGCCACCAGTGATCCCCATGGACAGGGGGCTAGGAATGAGCAGTTCTTC. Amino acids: CATSDPHGQGARNEQFF.

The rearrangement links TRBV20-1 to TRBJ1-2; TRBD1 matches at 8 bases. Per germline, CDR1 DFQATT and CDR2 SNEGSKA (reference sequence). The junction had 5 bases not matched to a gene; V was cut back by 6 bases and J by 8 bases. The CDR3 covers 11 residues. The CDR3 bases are TGCAGTGCCAGGGACAGGTCCGGCTACACCTTC. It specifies CSARDRSGYTF.

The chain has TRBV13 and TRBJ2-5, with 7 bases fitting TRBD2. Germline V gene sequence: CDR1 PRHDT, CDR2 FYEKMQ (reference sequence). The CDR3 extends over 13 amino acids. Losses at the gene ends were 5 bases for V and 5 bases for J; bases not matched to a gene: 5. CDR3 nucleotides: TGTGCCAGCAGCCGGGAGGCCGGCGAGACCCAGTACTTC. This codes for CASSREAGETQYF.

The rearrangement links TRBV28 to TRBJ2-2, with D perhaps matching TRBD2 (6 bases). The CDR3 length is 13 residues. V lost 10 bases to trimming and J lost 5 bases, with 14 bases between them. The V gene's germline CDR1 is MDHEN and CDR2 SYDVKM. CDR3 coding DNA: TGTGCCATCCGGACTACCAAGACCGGGGAGCTGTTTTTT. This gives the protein CAIRTTKTGELFF.

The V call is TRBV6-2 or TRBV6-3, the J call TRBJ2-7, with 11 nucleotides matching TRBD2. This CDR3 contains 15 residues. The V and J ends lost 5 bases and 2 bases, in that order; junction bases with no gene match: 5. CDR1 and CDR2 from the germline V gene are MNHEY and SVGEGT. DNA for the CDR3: TGTGCCAGCAGTCCACTAGCGGGGGCCCCCTACGAGCAGTACTTC. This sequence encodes CASSPLAGAPYEQYF.

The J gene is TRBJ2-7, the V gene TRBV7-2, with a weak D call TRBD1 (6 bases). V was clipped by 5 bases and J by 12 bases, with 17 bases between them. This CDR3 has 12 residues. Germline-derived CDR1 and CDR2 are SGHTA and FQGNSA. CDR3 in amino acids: CASSTPGTRLYF. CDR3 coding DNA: TGTGCCAGCAGCACCCCAGGGACACGTTTGTACTTC.

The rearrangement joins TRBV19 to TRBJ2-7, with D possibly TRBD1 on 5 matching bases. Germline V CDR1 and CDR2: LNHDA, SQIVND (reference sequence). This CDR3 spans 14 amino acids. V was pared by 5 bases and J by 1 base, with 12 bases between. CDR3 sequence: CASSSVDISYEQYF. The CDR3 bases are TGTGCCAGTAGTTCCGTGGACATATCCTACGAGCAGTACTTC.

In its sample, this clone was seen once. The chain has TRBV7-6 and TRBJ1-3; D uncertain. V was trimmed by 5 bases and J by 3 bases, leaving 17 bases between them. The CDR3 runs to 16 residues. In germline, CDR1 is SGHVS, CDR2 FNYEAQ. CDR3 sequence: CASSPPLRSLGNTIYF. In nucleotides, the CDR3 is TGTGCCAGCAGCCCACCCCTAAGGTCCCTTGGAAACACCATATATTTT.

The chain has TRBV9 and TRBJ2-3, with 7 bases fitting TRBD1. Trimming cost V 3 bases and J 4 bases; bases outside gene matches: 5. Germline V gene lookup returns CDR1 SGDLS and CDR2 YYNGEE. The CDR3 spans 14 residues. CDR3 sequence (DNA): TGTGCCAGCAGCGCTGGGACAGATTCAGATACGCAGTATTTT. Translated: CASSAGTDSDTQYF.

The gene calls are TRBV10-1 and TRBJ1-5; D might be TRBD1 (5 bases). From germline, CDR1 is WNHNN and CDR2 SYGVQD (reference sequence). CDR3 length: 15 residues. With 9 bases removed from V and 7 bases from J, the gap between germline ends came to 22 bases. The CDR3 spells CARSPPRAGQQPQHF. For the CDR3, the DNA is TGCGCCAGGAGTCCTCCGCGGGCAGGGCAACAGCCCCAGCATTTT.

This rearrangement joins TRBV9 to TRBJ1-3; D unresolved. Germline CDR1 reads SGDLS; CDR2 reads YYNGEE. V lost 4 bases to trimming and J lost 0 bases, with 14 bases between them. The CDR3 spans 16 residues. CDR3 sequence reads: CASSPSHSVSGNTIYF. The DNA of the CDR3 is TGTGCCAGCAGCCCTTCCCACAGCGTCTCTGGAAACACCATATATTTT.

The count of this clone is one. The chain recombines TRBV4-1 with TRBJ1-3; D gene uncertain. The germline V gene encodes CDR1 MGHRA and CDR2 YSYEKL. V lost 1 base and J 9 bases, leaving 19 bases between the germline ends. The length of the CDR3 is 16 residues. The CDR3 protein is CASSQVPPPVSGTIYF. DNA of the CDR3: TGCGCCAGCAGCCAAGTTCCCCCTCCGGTTTCGGGCACCATATATTTT.

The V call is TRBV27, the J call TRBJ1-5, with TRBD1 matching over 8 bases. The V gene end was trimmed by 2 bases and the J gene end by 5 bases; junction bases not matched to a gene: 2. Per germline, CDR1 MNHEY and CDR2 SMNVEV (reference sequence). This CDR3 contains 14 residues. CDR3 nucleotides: TGTGCCAGCAGTTTAGGACAGGGTGATCAGCCCCAGCATTTT. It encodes CASSLGQGDQPQHF.

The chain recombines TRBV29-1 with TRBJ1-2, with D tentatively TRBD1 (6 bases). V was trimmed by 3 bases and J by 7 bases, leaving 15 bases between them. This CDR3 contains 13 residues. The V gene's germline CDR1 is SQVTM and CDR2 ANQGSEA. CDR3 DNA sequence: TGCAGCGTTGAGAGGGACACTTCTACTGGCTACACCTTC. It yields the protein CSVERDTSTGYTF.

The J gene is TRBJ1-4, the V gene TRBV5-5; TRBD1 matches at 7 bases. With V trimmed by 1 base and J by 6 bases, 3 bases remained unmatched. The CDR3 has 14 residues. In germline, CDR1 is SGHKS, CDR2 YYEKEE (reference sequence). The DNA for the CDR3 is TGTGCCAGCAGCTTGACCGGGACAGATGAAAAACTGTTTTTT. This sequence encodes CASSLTGTDEKLFF.

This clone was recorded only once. The CDR3 DNA reads as TGTGCCAGCAGCCGGGATTTTACAGATACGCAGTATTTT. It is translated as CASSRDFTDTQYF. V gene TRBV6-4 combines with J gene TRBJ2-3, with D tentatively TRBD2 (5 bases). CDR3 length: 13 residues. Looked up from germline, CDR1 is MRHNA and CDR2 is SNTAGT. V was trimmed by 6 bases and J by 3 bases, leaving 10 bases between them.

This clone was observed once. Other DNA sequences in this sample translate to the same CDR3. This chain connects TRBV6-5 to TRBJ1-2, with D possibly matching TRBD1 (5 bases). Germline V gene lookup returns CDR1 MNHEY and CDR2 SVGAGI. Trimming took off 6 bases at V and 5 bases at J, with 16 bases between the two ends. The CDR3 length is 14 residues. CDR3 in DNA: TGTGCCAGCAGCCCCGGGGGAGGCCGATATGGCTACACCTTC. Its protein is CASSPGGGRYGYTF.

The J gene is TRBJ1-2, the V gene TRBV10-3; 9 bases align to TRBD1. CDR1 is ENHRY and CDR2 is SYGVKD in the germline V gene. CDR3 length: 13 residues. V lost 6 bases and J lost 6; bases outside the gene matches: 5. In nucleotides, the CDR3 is TGTGCCATCAGGGAGGGACAGGGAGATGGCTACACCTTC. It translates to CAIREGQGDGYTF.